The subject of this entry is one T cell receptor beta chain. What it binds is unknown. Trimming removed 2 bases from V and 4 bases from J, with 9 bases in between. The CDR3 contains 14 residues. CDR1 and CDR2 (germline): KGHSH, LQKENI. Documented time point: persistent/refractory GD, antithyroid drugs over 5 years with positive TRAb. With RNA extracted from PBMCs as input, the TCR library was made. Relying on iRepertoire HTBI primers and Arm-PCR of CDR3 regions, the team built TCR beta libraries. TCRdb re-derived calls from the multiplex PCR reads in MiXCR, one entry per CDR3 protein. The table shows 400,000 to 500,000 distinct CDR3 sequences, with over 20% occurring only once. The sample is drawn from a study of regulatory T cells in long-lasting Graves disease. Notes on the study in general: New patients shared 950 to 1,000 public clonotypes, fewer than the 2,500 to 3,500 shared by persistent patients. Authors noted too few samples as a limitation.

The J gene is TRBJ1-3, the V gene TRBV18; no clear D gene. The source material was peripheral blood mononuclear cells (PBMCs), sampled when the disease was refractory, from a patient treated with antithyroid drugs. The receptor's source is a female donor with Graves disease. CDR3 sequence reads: CASSPIQMGNTIYF. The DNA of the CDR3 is TGTGCCAGCTCACCAATACAGATGGGAAACACCATATATTTT.